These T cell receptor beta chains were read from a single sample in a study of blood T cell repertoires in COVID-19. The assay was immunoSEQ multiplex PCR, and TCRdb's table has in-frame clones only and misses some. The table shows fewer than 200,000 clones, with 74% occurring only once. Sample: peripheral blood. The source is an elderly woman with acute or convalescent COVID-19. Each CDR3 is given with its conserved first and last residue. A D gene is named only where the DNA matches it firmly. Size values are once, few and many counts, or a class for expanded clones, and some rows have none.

CASSGSYNEQFF,TGTGCCAGCAGCGGCTCCTACAATGAGCAGTTCTTC,TRBV27,TRBJ2-1,NA,few
CASSRTAYEQYF,TGTGCCAGCAGCCGAACAGCCTACGAGCAGTACTTC,TRBV7-8,TRBJ2-7,NA,NA
CASKGQGDSPLHF,TGTGCCAGTAAGGGACAGGGGGATTCACCCCTCCACTTT,TRBV2,TRBJ1-6,TRBD1,many
CASRLPGLQSTDTQYF,TGTGCCAGCAGATTACCGGGACTCCAAAGCACAGATACGCAGTATTTT,TRBV7-2,TRBJ2-3,NA,NA
CASNRGSYNEQFF,TGTGCCAGCAATCGCGGGAGTTATAATGAGCAGTTCTTC,TRBV2,TRBJ2-1,TRBD2,NA
CASSLGTASQETQYF,TGCGCCAGCAGCCTCGGGACAGCCTCGCAAGAGACCCAGTACTTC,TRBV4-1,TRBJ2-5,TRBD1,NA
CASSLGEERGYTF,TGTGCCAGCAGCTTAGGAGAGGAGAGGGGCTACACCTTC,TRBV7-9,TRBJ1-2,NA,NA
CASSHGGQGGYGYTF,TGTGCCAGCAGCCACGGGGGACAGGGGGGCTATGGCTACACCTTC,TRBV3-1/TRBV3-2,TRBJ1-2,TRBD1,NA
CASSYQNRASPLHF,TGTGCCAGCAGTTACCAGAACAGAGCTTCACCCCTCCACTTT,TRBV6-5,TRBJ1-6,NA,NA
CASSQGEVVGYTF,TGTGCCAGCAGCCAAGGGGAGGTAGTAGGCTACACCTTC,TRBV3-1/TRBV3-2,TRBJ1-2,NA,NA
CASIGDWDGYTF,TGTGCCAGCATCGGCGACTGGGATGGCTACACCTTC,TRBV6-5,TRBJ1-2,NA,NA
CASSIDGGRAEAFF,TGTGCCAGTAGTATAGACGGGGGAAGAGCTGAAGCTTTCTTT,TRBV19,TRBJ1-1,NA,NA
CASSPFVVGQGKFF,TGTGCCAGCAGCCCGTTCGTCGTGGGACAGGGAAAGTTCTTC,TRBV7-2,TRBJ2-1,TRBD1,NA
CASSFSQEYGYTF,TGTGCCAGCAGCTTTTCACAAGAATATGGCTACACCTTC,TRBV5-4,TRBJ1-2,NA,NA
CASSQDRAGGNTGELFF,TGCGCCAGCAGCCAAGATAGGGCGGGCGGGAACACCGGGGAGCTGTTTTTT,TRBV4-3,TRBJ2-2,NA,once
CASSQVFRPGQGINTEAFF,TGCGCCAGCAGCCAAGTGTTCCGACCGGGACAGGGAATTAACACTGAAGCTTTCTTT,TRBV4-1,TRBJ1-1,TRBD1,NA
CASSPDRRDRAQQYF,TGTGCCAGCAGCCCGGATCGGAGGGACAGGGCTCAACAGTACTTC,TRBV3-1/TRBV3-2,TRBJ2-7,TRBD1,many
CASSTGDYSDTDTQYF,TGCGCCAGCAGCACTGGGGACTATTCTGACACAGATACGCAGTATTTT,TRBV5-1,TRBJ2-3,TRBD2,NA
CASSSGRAVAYNEQFF,TGTGCCAGCTCGAGCGGGAGGGCCGTCGCCTACAATGAGCAGTTCTTC,TRBV6-6,TRBJ2-1,TRBD2,NA
CASRVGAGEYEQYF,TGTGCCAGCAGAGTAGGGGCGGGAGAATACGAGCAGTACTTC,TRBV2,TRBJ2-7,TRBD2,NA
CASSLGQGSVSYNEQFF,TGCGCCAGCAGCCTGGGACAGGGTAGTGTATCCTACAATGAGCAGTTCTTC,TRBV5-1,TRBJ2-1,TRBD1,NA
CASSQVRGYEQYF,TGTGCCAGCAGCCAAGTCCGAGGCTACGAGCAGTACTTC,TRBV3-1/TRBV3-2,TRBJ2-7,NA,few